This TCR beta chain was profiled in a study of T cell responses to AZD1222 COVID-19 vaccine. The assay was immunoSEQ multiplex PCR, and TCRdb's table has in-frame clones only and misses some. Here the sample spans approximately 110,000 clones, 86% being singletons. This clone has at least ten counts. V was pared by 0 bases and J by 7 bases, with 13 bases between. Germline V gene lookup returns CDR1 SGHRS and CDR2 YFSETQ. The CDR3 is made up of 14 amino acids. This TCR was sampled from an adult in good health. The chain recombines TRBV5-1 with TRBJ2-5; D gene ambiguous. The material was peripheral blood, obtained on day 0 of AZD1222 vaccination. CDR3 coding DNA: TGCGCCAGCAGCTTGGAAGGCTCGTCGGGGACCCAGTACTTC. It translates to CASSLEGSSGTQYF.